One and the same sample provided the 22 T cell receptor beta chains below, sequenced in a study of T cells in Graves' hyperthyroidism and ophthalmopathy (dated 2019 in TCRdb). Library preparation was by multiplex PCR. Data came from an Illumina HiSeq 2000. The TCR beta CDR3 regions were amplified from RNA transcripts. A first-round RT-PCR of the TCR CDR3 used the HTBI primer set with the Qiagen OneStep RT-PCR kit. In TCRdb, the public reads were trimmed at Q25 with fastp and aligned with MiXCR, with productive beta chains retained. Each entry is one CDR3 protein sequence, shown with its most common DNA and genes. This sample gives approximately 510,000 distinct CDR3 sequences in total; 46% of them show up just once. The ten largest clones take up about 45% of the sample. The specimen sequenced was peripheral blood or thyroid tissue (not recorded which). The origin of the receptors is an adult woman with Graves' disease, either hyperthyroidism or ophthalmopathy (not recorded which).

The genes are TRBV5-4 and TRBJ2-5, with TRBD1 matching over 8 bases. Germline CDR1 reads SGHNT; CDR2 reads YYREEE (reference sequence). V was pared by 5 bases and J by 5 bases, with 11 bases of the junction left unmatched. The CDR3 is 15 amino acids. Here the CDR3 reads CASSELGYRGETQYF. In nucleotides, the CDR3 is TGTGCCAGCAGTGAATTAGGTTACAGGGGGGAGACCCAGTACTTC.

This chain links TRBV15 with TRBJ1-5, with 9 positions matching TRBD1. The germline V gene has CDR1 LNHNV and CDR2 YYDKDF (reference sequence). The length of the CDR3 is 15 residues. With 4 bases clipped from V and 5 bases from J, the junction kept 6 bases outside the gene matches. CDR3 in DNA: TGTGCCACCAGCACCCCGGGACAGGGCCATCAGCCCCAGCATTTT. This translates into CATSTPGQGHQPQHF. Full variable domain (rest looked up from reference TRBV15 and TRBJ1-5): DAMVIQNPRYQVTQFGKPVTLSCSQTLNHNVMYWYQQKSSQAPKLLFHYYDKDFNNEADTPDNFQSRRPNTSFCFLDIRSPGLGDTAMYLCATSTPGQGHQPQHFGDGTRLSIL.

The chain carries TRBV19 and TRBJ1-2, with D unresolved. Germline V gene sequence: CDR1 LNHDA, CDR2 SQIVND (reference sequence). V lost 10 bases and J 8 bases, leaving 23 bases between the germline ends. The CDR3 contains 14 residues. CDR3 sequence (DNA): TGTGCCACCTTCGGAGGGATTGAGGTCTCCGGCTACACCTTC. As protein: CATFGGIEVSGYTF.

This clonotype occurred many times. The J gene is TRBJ1-5, the V gene TRBV19, with no clear D. V lost 0 bases, J lost 3 bases, and 12 bases lay in between. The germline V gene encodes CDR1 LNHDA and CDR2 SQIVND (reference sequence). CDR3 length: 16 amino acids. The CDR3 coding sequence is TGTGCCAGTAGTATAGAACGTGGGCGGTCCAATCAGCCCCAGCATTTT. Translation: CASSIERGRSNQPQHF.

This clonotype was seen repeatedly, ten times or more. This rearrangement joins TRBV5-1 to TRBJ2-7; D might be TRBD1 or TRBD2, each matching 5 bases. V lost 4 bases and J 3 bases, leaving 14 bases between the germline ends. The CDR3 sequence is 14 residues long. The germline V gene has CDR1 SGHRS and CDR2 YFSETQ. CDR3 region: CASSPGTAVYEQYF. The CDR3 DNA sequence: TGCGCCAGCAGCCCGGGGACGGCGGTCTACGAGCAGTACTTC.

The chain couples TRBV15 to TRBJ1-1; no firm D call. Deletions cut 5 bases from V and 0 bases from J, with 13 bases between. CDR1 is LNHNV, CDR2 YYDKDF, per germline (reference sequence). The CDR3 runs to 15 residues. CDR3 residues: CATSLTWTVNTEAFF. The CDR3 DNA sequence: TGTGCCACCAGCCTTACTTGGACGGTGAACACTGAAGCTTTCTTT.

As regards this clonotype: Since a much larger clone is just one base distant, this may be a read error. V gene TRBV11-2 combines with J gene TRBJ1-5; D perhaps matches TRBD1 (6 bases). Between the trimmed V and J ends, which lost 5 bases and 9 bases, there was a span of 14 bases. CDR3 length: 13 amino acids. Germline lookup yields CDR1 SGHAT and CDR2 FQNNGV. CDR3: CASSVGRGRPQHF. CDR3 DNA: TGTGCCAGCAGCGTGGGCAGGGGACGGCCCCAGCATTTT. The full variable domain, rest sourced from reference TRBV11-2 and TRBJ1-5, is EAGVAQSPRYKIIEKRQSVAFWCNPISGHATLYWYQQILGQGPKLLIQFQNNGVVDDSQLPKDRFSAERLKGVDSTLKIQPAKLEDSAVYLCASSVGRGRPQHFGDGTRLSIL.

This clonotype was observed a handful of times. The chain couples TRBV11-2 to TRBJ1-2; no definite D call. The V end was cut by 3 bases, the J end by 6 bases, with 11 bases between. This CDR3 has 13 residues. The germline V gene has CDR1 SGHAT and CDR2 FQNNGV. The CDR3 protein is CASSFPGIHGYTF. DNA of the CDR3: TGTGCCAGCAGCTTTCCCGGGATACATGGCTACACCTTC.

This clonotype was recorded a few times. This chain connects TRBV13 to TRBJ2-7, with a weak D call TRBD2 (6 bases). The V gene's germline CDR1 is PRHDT and CDR2 FYEKMQ (reference sequence). The CDR3 spans 14 residues. V was trimmed by 6 bases and J by 2 bases, leaving 14 bases between them. As DNA, the CDR3 is TGTGCCAGCAGTCCCGGGACTCAAGCCTACGAGCAGTACTTC. It translates to CASSPGTQAYEQYF.

The chain uses TRBV7-8 and TRBJ1-6, with D hard to call. V was shortened by 0 bases and J by 13 bases, with 10 bases between the two germline ends. This CDR3 is 13 amino acids long. The germline V gene has CDR1 SGHVS and CDR2 FQNEAQ. The CDR3 nucleotides read TGTGCCAGCAGCTTAGCGGGGTCGTCGCCCCTCCACTTT. Translating it yields CASSLAGSSPLHF. Filled out from reference TRBV7-8 and TRBJ1-6, the complete variable domain reads GAGVSQSPRYKVAKRGQDVALRCDPISGHVSLFWYQQALGQGPEFLTYFQNEAQLDKSGLPSDRFFAERPEGSVSTLKIQRTQQEDSAVYLCASSLAGSSPLHFGNGTRLTVT.

This clonotype was found many times. The chain combines TRBV6-5 with TRBJ1-4; the D is unclear. Germline CDR1 MNHEY, CDR2 SVGAGI. With 0 bases removed from V and 3 bases from J, the gap between germline ends came to 5 bases. The CDR3 sequence is 14 residues long. CDR3 residues: CASSYSTPNEKLFF. In DNA form, the CDR3 reads TGTGCCAGCAGTTACTCGACCCCTAATGAAAAACTGTTTTTT.

This chain uses TRBV11-2 with TRBJ1-1; TRBD1 aligns across 8 bases. The CDR3 runs 13 residues. The J segment lost 5 bases and the V segment lost 4 bases, leaving 3 bases of the junction unmatched. Looked up from germline, CDR1 is SGHAT and CDR2 is FQNNGV. CDR3: CASSSTGVTEAFF. The CDR3 bases are TGTGCCAGCAGCTCGACAGGGGTGACTGAAGCTTTCTTT.

V usage is TRBV11-1 and J usage is TRBJ1-1; D gene unclear. This CDR3 region has 16 residues. V gave up 5 bases and J gave up 0 bases, with 16 bases separating them. Germline CDR1 and CDR2: SGHAT and FQDESV (reference sequence). As DNA, the CDR3 is TGTGCCAGCAGCCCCCCTTCGGGAGGGATGAACACTGAAGCTTTCTTT. Amino acid sequence: CASSPPSGGMNTEAFF.

The gene calls are TRBV7-2 and TRBJ2-5, with 7 bases aligning to TRBD1. CDR3 length equals 17 residues. V was clipped by 3 bases and J by 7 bases; unmatched bases: 17. CDR1 SGHTA and CDR2 FQGNSA come from the germline V gene. CDR3 sequence reads: CASSFKQGSGRFVTQYF. CDR3 bases: TGTGCCAGCAGCTTCAAACAGGGGTCGGGAAGGTTTGTGACCCAGTACTTC.

The V and J genes are TRBV20-1 and TRBJ1-1; D unclear. Trimming pared 3 bases from V and 5 bases from J, leaving 7 bases between. The CDR3 runs to 11 residues. Germline V gene data show CDR1 as DFQATT and CDR2 as SNEGSKA (reference sequence). CDR3 amino acids: CSASRRTEAFF. The CDR3 nucleotides are TGCAGTGCTAGTCGTAGGACTGAAGCTTTCTTT.

This chain joins TRBV5-1 and TRBJ2-7; a possible D gene is TRBD2 (5 bases). V lost 5 bases to trimming and J lost 4 bases, with 16 bases between them. CDR1 is SGHRS, CDR2 YFSETQ, per germline. The CDR3 runs 14 residues. CDR3: CASSEGLAVYEQYF. CDR3 bases: TGCGCCAGCAGTGAAGGGCTAGCAGTTTACGAGCAGTACTTC.

This clonotype was found a few times. The CDR3 DNA reads as TGTGCCAGCAGCTCCCGCGGACTAGCGGGAGTTCGGACCGGGGAGCTGTTTTTT. Translating it yields CASSSRGLAGVRTGELFF. The rearrangement uses TRBV7-2 and TRBJ2-2, with 13 bases fitting TRBD2. V shed 4 bases, J shed 5 bases, and the junction held 10 bases outside the gene matches. Germline V gives CDR1 SGHTA, CDR2 FQGNSA. This CDR3 has 18 residues.

This clonotype was seen many times. The chain is built from TRBV20-1 and TRBJ2-7; no reliable D call. Germline V gives CDR1 DFQATT, CDR2 SNEGSKA (reference sequence). The CDR3 runs to 11 residues. The V and J ends lost 3 bases and 3 bases respectively, with 6 bases between them. CDR3 protein: CSASPDYEQYF. DNA of the CDR3: TGCAGTGCTAGTCCGGACTACGAGCAGTACTTC.

A remark on this clonotype: Germline is not matched at one junction end, which may reflect a read error. The chain carries TRBV20-1 and TRBJ1-4; D may be TRBD1 (5 bases). The CDR3 covers 14 residues. Germline V gene lookup returns CDR1 DFQATT and CDR2 SNEGSKA (reference sequence). The CDR3 here is CSARGPGRTEKLLF. The CDR3 DNA is TGCAGTGCTAGAGGTCCAGGGAGAACTGAAAAACTGCTTTTT.

The rearrangement uses TRBV2 and TRBJ2-2; 9 bases agree with TRBD2. Germline V lookup: CDR1 SNHLY, CDR2 FYNNEI. The CDR3 is 15 amino acids. Unmatched junction bases numbered 4, after V lost 4 bases and J lost 4 bases. CDR3 bases: TGTGCCAGCAGTGGGACTAGCGTCGGCACCGGGGAGCTGTTTTTT. It encodes CASSGTSVGTGELFF.

The chain has TRBV7-9 and TRBJ2-5; D remains ambiguous. With 1 base removed from V and 5 bases from J, the gap between germline ends came to 8 bases. Germline V gene lookup returns CDR1 SEHNR and CDR2 FQNEAQ (reference sequence). The CDR3 sequence is 13 residues long. The CDR3 sequence is CASSLGRMETQYF. The CDR3 DNA reads TGTGCCAGCAGCTTAGGAAGGATGGAGACCCAGTACTTC.

This clonotype has at least ten counts. The chain has TRBV29-1 and TRBJ1-5; 7 nucleotides match TRBD1. The CDR3 is made up of 16 amino acids. Germline CDR1 is SQVTM and CDR2 is ANQGSEA. CDR3 loop: CITDRVGYNGNQPQHF. CDR3 in DNA: TGCATCACCGACAGGGTGGGATATAATGGCAATCAGCCCCAGCATTTT.